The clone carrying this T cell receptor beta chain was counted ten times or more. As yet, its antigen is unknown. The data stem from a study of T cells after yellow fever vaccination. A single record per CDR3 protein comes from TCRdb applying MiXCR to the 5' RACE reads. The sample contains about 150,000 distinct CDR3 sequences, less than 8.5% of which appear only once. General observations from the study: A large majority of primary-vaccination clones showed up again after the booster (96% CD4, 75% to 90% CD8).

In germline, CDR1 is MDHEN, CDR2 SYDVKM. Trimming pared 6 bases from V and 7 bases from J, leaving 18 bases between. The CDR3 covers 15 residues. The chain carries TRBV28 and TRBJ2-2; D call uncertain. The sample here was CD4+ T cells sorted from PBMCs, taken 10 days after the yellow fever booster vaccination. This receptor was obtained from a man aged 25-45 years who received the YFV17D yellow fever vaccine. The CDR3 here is CASSPHDRPNGELFF. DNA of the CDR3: TGTGCCAGCAGCCCCCACGATCGGCCCAACGGGGAGCTGTTTTTT.